A selection of T cell receptor beta chains follows, all from one sample in a study of blood T cell repertoires in COVID-19. Produced via immunoSEQ multiplex PCR; TCRdb's table is partial and in-frame only. The table has approximately 300,000 clones, 80% to 90% seen once; the top ten hold under 6.5%. The source material was peripheral blood. The receptors here all came from a man aged 18 to 35 who had recovered from COVID-19. Each CDR3 is given with its conserved first and last residue. The order of the fields is CDR3 protein, J gene, V gene.

CDR3: CASSYSVGPNYGYTF; J: TRBJ1-2; V: TRBV6-6
CDR3: CSVEQTSGSPDTQYF; J: TRBJ2-3; V: TRBV29-1
CDR3: CASFGTGGFVAFF; J: TRBJ1-1; V: TRBV6-5
CDR3: CASSVHSIGSNTGELFF; J: TRBJ2-2; V: TRBV9
CDR3: CATSDAGTGRDGYTF; J: TRBJ1-2; V: TRBV24-1
CDR3: CASSGGARSNQPQHF; J: TRBJ1-5; V: TRBV19
CDR3: CASSATRGAMTRQETQYF; J: TRBJ2-5; V: TRBV7-7
CDR3: CASSPAGTAINYGYTF; J: TRBJ1-2; V: TRBV2
CDR3: CASSLHSGNTEAFF; J: TRBJ1-1; V: TRBV7-9
CDR3: CASRDSSYGYTF; J: TRBJ1-2; V: TRBV28
CDR3: CASSYSLAGGTDTQYF; J: TRBJ2-3; V: TRBV6-2/TRBV6-3
CDR3: CASSGLAGNTDTQYF; J: TRBJ2-3; V: TRBV19
CDR3: CASSLGLAAAYNEQFF; J: TRBJ2-1; V: TRBV10-1
CDR3: CASSVDSNSPLHF; J: TRBJ1-6; V: TRBV7-9
CDR3: CASSLDPDRVSYEQYF; J: TRBJ2-7; V: TRBV5-1
CDR3: CASSQAGQHYGYTF; J: TRBJ1-2; V: TRBV3-1/TRBV3-2
CDR3: CASSPGGATSTEAFF; J: TRBJ1-1; V: TRBV11-2
CDR3: CASSQWTGRNTEAFF; J: TRBJ1-1; V: TRBV4-1
CDR3: CASSFATGGYNEQFF; J: TRBJ2-1; V: TRBV6-2/TRBV6-3
CDR3: CSAWRFYEQYF; J: TRBJ2-7; V: TRBV20-1
CDR3: CASRPDSLVETQYF; J: TRBJ2-5; V: TRBV27
CDR3: CASSLARVVNTIYF; J: TRBJ1-3; V: TRBV7-9
CDR3: CASSPDRDTEAFF; J: TRBJ1-1; V: TRBV27
CDR3: CASSPGGANEQFF; J: TRBJ2-1; V: TRBV4-1
CDR3: CASSPVIAGPYSYNEQFF; J: TRBJ2-1; V: TRBV5-8
CDR3: CASSFRGDLYSNQPQHF; J: TRBJ1-5; V: TRBV19
CDR3: CASSPGGRGHSPLHF; J: TRBJ1-6; V: TRBV5-5
CDR3: CASSPPERPNTGELFF; J: TRBJ2-2; V: TRBV7-9
CDR3: CASDGRGGQNEQYF; J: TRBJ2-7; V: TRBV5-1
CDR3: CASSQDRIAYSSYNEQFF; J: TRBJ2-1; V: TRBV3-1/TRBV3-2
CDR3: CASSFSVYEQYF; J: TRBJ2-7; V: TRBV6-2/TRBV6-3
CDR3: CASSSEGSTNEKLFF; J: TRBJ1-4; V: TRBV9
CDR3: CASSPGQGVAFF; J: TRBJ1-1; V: TRBV12-3/TRBV12-4
CDR3: CASRDRDRVNEQYF; J: TRBJ2-7; V: TRBV2
CDR3: CASSLRGTGELFF; J: TRBJ2-2; V: TRBV7-9
CDR3: CASSQDPGRASTGELFF; J: TRBJ2-2; V: TRBV4-1
CDR3: CASIFGQGLNQPQHF; J: TRBJ1-5; V: TRBV6-5
CDR3: CASSKFVFQGREADTQYF; J: TRBJ2-3; V: TRBV19
CDR3: CASSLVGQGKNEQYF; J: TRBJ2-7; V: TRBV7-9
CDR3: CASSDGSRGYNNQPQHF; J: TRBJ1-5; V: TRBV2
CDR3: CASSLGDRSTYEQYF; J: TRBJ2-7; V: TRBV5-5
CDR3: CASSPGAGYLNTEAFF; J: TRBJ1-1; V: TRBV5-1
CDR3: CASREWGQGASTDTQYF; J: TRBJ2-3; V: TRBV19
CDR3: CASSQIGGRDGYTF; J: TRBJ1-2; V: TRBV14
CDR3: CASSLGASGGDEQFF; J: TRBJ2-1; V: TRBV7-2
CDR3: CASSFPRTSGGAGQYF; J: TRBJ2-3; V: TRBV7-2
CDR3: CASSPVTGMNTEAFF; J: TRBJ1-1; V: TRBV18
CDR3: CSVEAFSDTQYF; J: TRBJ2-3; V: TRBV29-1